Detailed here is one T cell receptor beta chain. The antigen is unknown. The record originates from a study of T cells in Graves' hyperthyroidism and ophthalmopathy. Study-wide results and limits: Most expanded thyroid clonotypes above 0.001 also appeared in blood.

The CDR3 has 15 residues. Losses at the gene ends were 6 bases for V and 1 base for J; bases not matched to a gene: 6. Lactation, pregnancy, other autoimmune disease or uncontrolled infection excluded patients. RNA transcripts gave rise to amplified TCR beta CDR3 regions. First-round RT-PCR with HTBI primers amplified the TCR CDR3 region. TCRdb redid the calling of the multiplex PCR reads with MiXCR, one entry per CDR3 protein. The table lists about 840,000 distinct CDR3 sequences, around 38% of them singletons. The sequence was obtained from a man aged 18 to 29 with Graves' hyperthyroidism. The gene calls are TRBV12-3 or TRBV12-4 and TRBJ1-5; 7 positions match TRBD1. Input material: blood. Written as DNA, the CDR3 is TGTGCCAGCAGACTGGGGACAGCAAGCAATCAGCCCCAGCATTTT. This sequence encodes CASRLGTASNQPQHF.